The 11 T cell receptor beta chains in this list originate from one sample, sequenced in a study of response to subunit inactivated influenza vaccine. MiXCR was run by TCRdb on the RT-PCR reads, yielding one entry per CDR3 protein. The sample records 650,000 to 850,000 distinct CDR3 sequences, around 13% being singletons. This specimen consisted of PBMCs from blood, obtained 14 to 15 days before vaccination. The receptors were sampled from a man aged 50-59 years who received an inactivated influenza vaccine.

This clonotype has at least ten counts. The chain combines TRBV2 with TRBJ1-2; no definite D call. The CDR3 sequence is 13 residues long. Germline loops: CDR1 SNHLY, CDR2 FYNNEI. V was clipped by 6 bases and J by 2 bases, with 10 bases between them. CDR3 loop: CASSIQLNYGYTF. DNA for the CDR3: TGTGCCAGCAGCATACAACTAAACTATGGCTACACCTTC.

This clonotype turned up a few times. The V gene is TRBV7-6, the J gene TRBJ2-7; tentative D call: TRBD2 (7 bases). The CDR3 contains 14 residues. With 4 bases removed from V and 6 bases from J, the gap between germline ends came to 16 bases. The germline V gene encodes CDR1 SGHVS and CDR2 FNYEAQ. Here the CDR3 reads CASSSFPGGFEQYF. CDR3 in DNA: TGTGCCAGCAGCTCCTTTCCGGGGGGCTTCGAGCAGTACTTC.

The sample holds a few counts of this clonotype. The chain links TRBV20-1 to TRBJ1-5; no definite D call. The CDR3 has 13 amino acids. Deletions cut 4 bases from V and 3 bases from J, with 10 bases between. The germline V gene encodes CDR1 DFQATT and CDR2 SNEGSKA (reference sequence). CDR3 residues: CSATRLNNQPQHF. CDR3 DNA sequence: TGCAGTGCTACCCGACTTAACAATCAGCCCCAGCATTTT.

The DNA for the CDR3 is TGTGCCACCGAGGATAGATCAGGGAACTATGGCTACACCTTC. Amino acids: CATEDRSGNYGYTF. This chain links TRBV24-1 with TRBJ1-2; the D gene is possibly TRBD1 (5 bases). The CDR3 totals 14 residues. V was trimmed by 9 bases and J by 2 bases, leaving 15 bases between them. Germline CDR1 and CDR2: KGHDR and SFDVKD.

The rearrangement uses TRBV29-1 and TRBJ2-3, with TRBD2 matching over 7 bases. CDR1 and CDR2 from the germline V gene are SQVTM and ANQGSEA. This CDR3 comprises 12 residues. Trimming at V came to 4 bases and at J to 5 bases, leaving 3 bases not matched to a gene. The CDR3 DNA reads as TGCAGCGTTGGGCGGGAGATAGATACGCAGTATTTT. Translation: CSVGREIDTQYF.

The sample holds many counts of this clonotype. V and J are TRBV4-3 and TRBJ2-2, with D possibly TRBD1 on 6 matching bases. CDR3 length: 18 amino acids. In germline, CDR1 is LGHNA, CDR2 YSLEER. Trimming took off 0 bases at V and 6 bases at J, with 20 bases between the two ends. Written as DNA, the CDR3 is TGCGCCAGCAGCCAAGATCGGGTTGAATCAGGGGATCCCGGGGAGCTGTTTTTT. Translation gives CASSQDRVESGDPGELFF.

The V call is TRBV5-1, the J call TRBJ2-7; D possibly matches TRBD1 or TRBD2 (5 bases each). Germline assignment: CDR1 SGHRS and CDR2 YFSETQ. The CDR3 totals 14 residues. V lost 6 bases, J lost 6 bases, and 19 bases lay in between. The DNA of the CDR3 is TGCGCCAGCAACGAGGAAGTCGGGGCCGGCGAGCAGTACTTC. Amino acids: CASNEEVGAGEQYF.

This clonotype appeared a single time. Here the CDR3 reads CSVPGLSGGYTF. CDR3 DNA: TGCAGCGTTCCGGGCTTGTCCGGAGGCTACACCTTC. The rearrangement links TRBV29-1 to TRBJ1-2; D gene ambiguous. CDR3 length: 12 residues. Germline V gene lookup returns CDR1 SQVTM and CDR2 ANQGSEA. The ends were cut back, 5 bases at V and 8 bases at J, with 15 bases in the middle.

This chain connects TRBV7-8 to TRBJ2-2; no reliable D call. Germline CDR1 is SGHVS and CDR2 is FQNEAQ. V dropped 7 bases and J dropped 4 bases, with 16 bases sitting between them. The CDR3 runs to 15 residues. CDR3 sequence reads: CASILIWVGTGELFF. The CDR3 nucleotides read TGTGCCAGCATCCTTATTTGGGTGGGCACCGGGGAGCTGTTTTTT.

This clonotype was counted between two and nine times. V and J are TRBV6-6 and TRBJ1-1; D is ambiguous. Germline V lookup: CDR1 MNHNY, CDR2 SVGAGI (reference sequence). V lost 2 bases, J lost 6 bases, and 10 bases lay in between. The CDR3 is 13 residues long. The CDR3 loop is CASSYLGYPEAFF. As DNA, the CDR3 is TGTGCCAGCAGTTACCTAGGATACCCTGAAGCTTTCTTT.

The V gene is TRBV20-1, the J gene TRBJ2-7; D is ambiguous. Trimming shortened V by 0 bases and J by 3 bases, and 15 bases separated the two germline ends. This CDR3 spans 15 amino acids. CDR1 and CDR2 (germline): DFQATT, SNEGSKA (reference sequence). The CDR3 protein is CSARDSTQTFYEQYF. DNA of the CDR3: TGCAGTGCTAGAGATTCCACACAGACCTTCTACGAGCAGTACTTC.